Listed below are T cell receptor beta chains from one sample, sequenced in a study of identical twins. TCRdb reanalysed the 5' RACE reads using MiXCR and keeps one entry per CDR3 protein. The sample lists about 920,000 distinct CDR3 sequences, 12% occurring once. The data were also submitted as part of a second study, on yellow fever vaccine responses in identical twins.

The specimen was PBMCs. The receptors shown here come from a woman aged 18-29 years in good health. The CDR3 runs from the conserved cysteine through the conserved F or W. A D gene is named only where the DNA matches it firmly. Part of the rows lack a size; the others show once, few, many or a class for expanded clones.

>TRBJ1-1|TRBV7-9|NA|few
TGTGCCAGCAGCCAGACACAGGAGGGAAGAGCTTTCTTT
CASSQTQEGRAFF
>TRBJ2-7|TRBV5-1|TRBD1|few
TGCGCCAGTTACGAACCGGGACAGGGGGCAGGTGAGCAGTACTTC
CASYEPGQGAGEQYF
>TRBJ2-5|TRBV6-5|NA|NA
TGTGCCAGCGGTAAAGGACTTGAGACCCAGTACTTC
CASGKGLETQYF
>TRBJ1-5|TRBV7-9|NA|many
TGTGCCAGCAGCTTAAACGGGGATCAGCCCCAGCATTTT
CASSLNGDQPQHF
>TRBJ1-2|TRBV12-3/TRBV12-4|NA|NA
TGTGCCAGCAGTTTAATGCCAGCTAATGGCTACACCTTC
CASSLMPANGYTF
>TRBJ2-3|TRBV5-1|NA|many
TGCGCCAGCAGCCCCCTCCAGGGCGCTACAGATACGCAGTATTTT
CASSPLQGATDTQYF
>TRBJ2-2|TRBV12-3/TRBV12-4|TRBD2|NA
TGTGCCAGCAGTTTAGTAGGAGGGAGGGCCGGGGAGCTGTTTTTT
CASSLVGGRAGELFF
>TRBJ1-1|TRBV4-1|NA|few
TGCGCCAGCAGCCGGCAGGGTTTCGGTAACACTGAAGCTTTCTTT
CASSRQGFGNTEAFF
>TRBJ1-2|TRBV20-1|NA|few
TGCAGTCCTCAGGAGGGGAACTATGGCTACACCTTC
CSPQEGNYGYTF
>TRBJ2-5|TRBV5-1|NA|NA
TGCGCCAGCAGCTTGGTGGGGGGGGCTCAGGCAGAGACCCAGTACTTC
CASSLVGGAQAETQYF
>TRBJ2-1|TRBV12-3/TRBV12-4|NA|once
TGTGCCAGCAGTTTTGGGCAGCCTGAGCAGTTCTTC
CASSFGQPEQFF
>TRBJ2-3|TRBV12-3/TRBV12-4|TRBD2|few
TGTGCCAGCAGCGCAATCCCGGGACTAGCGGACACAGATACGCAGTATTTT
CASSAIPGLADTDTQYF
>TRBJ1-5|TRBV6-1|TRBD1|NA
TGTGCCAGCAGTAAGGGACAGTACAATCAGCCCCAGCATTTT
CASSKGQYNQPQHF
>TRBJ2-2|TRBV6-1|TRBD1|NA
TGTGCCAGCAGGAAGGGACAGTCAAACACCGGGGAGCTGTTTTTT
CASRKGQSNTGELFF
>TRBJ2-2|TRBV5-8|NA|few
TGTGCCAGCAGCCCGGCACTGGGATCAAGGCCCACCGGGGAGCTGTTTTTT
CASSPALGSRPTGELFF
>TRBJ2-2|TRBV10-3|TRBD2|many
TGTGCCATCAGTGCCAGCGGGGGCGTCACCGGGGAGCTGTTTTTT
CAISASGGVTGELFF
>TRBJ2-5|TRBV4-1|TRBD1|few
TGCGCCAGCAGCCAAGTTCTGAGGGGGCCCTACCAAGAGACCCAGTACTTC
CASSQVLRGPYQETQYF
>TRBJ1-1|TRBV3-1|TRBD1|many
TGTGCCAGCAGCCACCCGGGACAGGGAGGGAACACTGAAGCTTTCTTT
CASSHPGQGGNTEAFF
>TRBJ2-7|TRBV9|NA|NA
TGTGCCAGCAGCCAAACAGGGTATTCCTACGAGCAGTACTTC
CASSQTGYSYEQYF
>TRBJ2-3|TRBV2|TRBD1|NA
TGTGCCAGCCACGACAGGGGGGGTAGCGATACGCAGTATTTT
CASHDRGGSDTQYF
>TRBJ2-5|TRBV11-2|TRBD1|few
TGTGCCAGCAGCGCCCCCGGGGCAGGGGGAAACTTTTACCAAGAGACCCAGTACTTC
CASSAPGAGGNFYQETQYF
>TRBJ2-7|TRBV27|TRBD2|NA
TGTGCCAGCAGTTTGTCCAGTCCGGGACTAGCGGAAACCTACGAGCAGTACTTC
CASSLSSPGLAETYEQYF
>TRBJ1-1|TRBV18|TRBD1|few
TGTGCCAGCTCACCCGCGGGACAGGGATCAGTCGCTTTCTTT
CASSPAGQGSVAFF
>TRBJ2-5|TRBV2|TRBD2|few
TGTGCCAGCAATGCCGGGACTATATCAAGAGAGCCCCAGTACTTC
CASNAGTISREPQYF
>TRBJ2-7|TRBV12-3/TRBV12-4|TRBD2|many
TGTGCCAGCAGTTCGGGGACTAGCGGGGGTTACGAGCAGTACTTC
CASSSGTSGGYEQYF
>TRBJ2-5|TRBV12-3/TRBV12-4|NA|few
TGTGCCAGCAGTTTAAGTACAGGGAGCGAGACCCAGTACTTC
CASSLSTGSETQYF
>TRBJ2-1|TRBV6-5|TRBD2|few
TGTGCCAGCAGTTGGTCGGCGGGAGGCAATGAGCAGTTCTTC
CASSWSAGGNEQFF
>TRBJ2-4|TRBV11-2|NA|NA
TGTGCCAGCAGCCTAGTTTGGGGCCAGAACATTCAGTACTTC
CASSLVWGQNIQYF